Below are 32 T cell receptor beta chains sequenced from a single sample in a study of blood T cell repertoires in COVID-19. Produced via immunoSEQ multiplex PCR; TCRdb's table is partial and in-frame only. The table lists 90,000 to 110,000 clones, over 75% of them singletons. Specimen: peripheral blood. All receptors derive from a woman aged 45-65 years with acute or convalescent COVID-19.

The chain recombines TRBV5-4 with TRBJ1-2; D call uncertain. This CDR3 is built from 14 residues. Germline CDR1 reads SGHNT; CDR2 reads YYREEE (reference sequence). The germline V and J ends were trimmed by 0 bases and 0 bases, with 6 bases remaining between them. CDR3 amino acids: CASSLAVANYGYTF. The CDR3 DNA reads TGTGCCAGCAGCTTGGCTGTAGCTAACTATGGCTACACCTTC.

This chain joins TRBV15 and TRBJ1-1, with D possibly being TRBD1 (5 bases). CDR3 length: 15 amino acids. The V end lost 1 base, the J end lost 5 bases, and 14 bases lay between the germline ends. Germline assignment: CDR1 LNHNV and CDR2 YYDKDF (reference sequence). The CDR3 DNA reads TGTGCCACCAGCAGAGGTGGGGGGGAAAGAACTGAAGCTTTCTTT. Residues: CATSRGGGERTEAFF.

The chain uses TRBV3-1 (or the pseudogene TRBV3-2) and TRBJ2-1; tentative D call: TRBD2 (6 bases). Trimming took 2 bases from V and 7 from J, leaving 9 bases between them. The CDR3 has 13 residues. Germline CDR1 is LGHDT and CDR2 is YNNKEL (reference sequence). Here the CDR3 reads CASSQFLANEQFF. Here the CDR3 DNA reads TGTGCCAGCAGCCAATTTCTAGCGAATGAGCAGTTCTTC.

The CDR3 is CASSRQDVDGYTF. The CDR3, as DNA: TGTGCCAGCAGTCGACAGGACGTTGATGGCTACACCTTC. The chain joins TRBV2 to TRBJ1-2, with D possibly being TRBD1 (6 bases). V gave up 5 bases and J gave up 6 bases, with 13 bases separating them. Germline CDR1 and CDR2: SNHLY and FYNNEI. The CDR3 is made up of 13 amino acids.

This chain uses TRBV30 with TRBJ2-7; 7 nucleotides line up with TRBD2. V lost 5 bases, J lost 1 base, and 5 bases stayed unmatched. Per the germline V gene, CDR1 is GTSNPN and CDR2 is SVGIG (reference sequence). The CDR3 has 13 residues. The chain's CDR3 is CAWASGESYEQYF. CDR3 DNA: TGTGCCTGGGCAAGCGGGGAGTCCTACGAGCAGTACTTC. The entire variable domain, with the rest obtained from reference TRBV30 and TRBJ2-7, is as follows: SQTIHQWPATLVQPVGSPLSLECTVEGTSNPNLYWYRQAAGRGLQLLFYSVGIGQISSEVPQNLSASRPQDRQFILSSKKLLLSDSGFYLCAWASGESYEQYFGPGTRLTVT.

CDR3 protein: CASSEPTAQHF. DNA for the CDR3: TGTGCCAGCAGTGAGCCCACAGCCCAGCATTTT. V gene TRBV6-1 combines with J gene TRBJ1-5; D gene ambiguous. V was shortened by 3 bases and J by 11 bases, with 8 bases between the two germline ends. The CDR3 sequence is 11 residues long. In germline, CDR1 is MNHNS, CDR2 SASEGT.

This chain uses TRBV28 with TRBJ1-2; no firm D call. Trimming took off 6 bases at V and 2 bases at J, with 10 bases between the two ends. Germline CDR1 and CDR2: MDHEN and SYDVKM. The CDR3 is 13 residues long. The CDR3: CASSRGVNYGYTF. The CDR3 DNA reads as TGTGCCAGCAGCCGCGGGGTGAACTATGGCTACACCTTC.

The genes are TRBV7-3 and TRBJ2-2, with D possibly TRBD1 on 5 matching bases. Germline V gene lookup returns CDR1 SGHTA and CDR2 FQGTGA. The CDR3 is 14 amino acids. Trimming pared 5 bases from V and 1 base from J, leaving 8 bases between. Here the CDR3 DNA reads TGTGCCAGCAGCCTTGGACAGAACACCGGGGAGCTGTTTTTT. Its protein product is CASSLGQNTGELFF.

The DNA for the CDR3 is TGTGCCAGCAGTTTGACAGATTACGAGCAGTACTTC. Protein sequence: CASSLTDYEQYF. The gene calls are TRBV6-6 and TRBJ2-7; D may be TRBD1 (5 bases). Germline V gene data show CDR1 as MNHNY and CDR2 as SVGAGI (reference sequence). The CDR3 is made up of 12 amino acids. The V end lost 4 bases, the J end lost 4 bases, and 8 bases lay between the germline ends.

The rearrangement joins TRBV30 to TRBJ1-2; D ambiguous. This CDR3 is built from 12 residues. The V gene lost 4 bases and the J gene lost 4 bases, with 10 bases spanning the gap. CDR1 and CDR2 from the germline V gene are GTSNPN and SVGIG (reference sequence). CDR3 sequence (DNA): TGTGCCTGGACCCCGGGGAGCTATGGCTACACCTTC. It is translated as CAWTPGSYGYTF. The whole variable domain, remainder taken from reference TRBV30 and TRBJ1-2, is SQTIHQWPATLVQPVGSPLSLECTVEGTSNPNLYWYRQAAGRGLQLLFYSVGIGQISSEVPQNLSASRPQDRQFILSSKKLLLSDSGFYLCAWTPGSYGYTFGSGTRLTVV.

The V gene is TRBV6-5, the J gene TRBJ1-1; D is unclear. V was cut by 1 base and J by 5 bases, with 11 bases left in between. The CDR3 consists of 14 residues. Looked up from germline, CDR1 is MNHEY and CDR2 is SVGAGI. The CDR3 sequence: CASSYWAGETEAFF. The CDR3 DNA follows: TGTGCCAGCAGTTACTGGGCTGGTGAGACTGAAGCTTTCTTT.

This chain links TRBV11-3 with TRBJ2-1; no reliable D call. Germline V gene sequence: CDR1 SGHNT, CDR2 YENEEA. Trimming stripped 0 bases from V and 6 bases from J, with 12 bases between. The CDR3 totals 15 residues. The CDR3 region has the DNA TGTGCCAGCAGCTTAGATCTAGTAGCACGCAATGAGCAGTTCTTC. Translation gives CASSLDLVARNEQFF. The entire variable domain, with the rest obtained from reference TRBV11-3 and TRBJ2-1, is as follows: EAGVVQSPRYKIIEKKQPVAFWCNPISGHNTLYWYLQNLGQGPELLIRYENEEAVDDSQLPKDRFSAERLKGVDSTLKIQPAELGDSAVYLCASSLDLVARNEQFFGPGTRLTVL.

V and J are TRBV30 and TRBJ1-1, with D possibly being TRBD1 (5 bases). This CDR3 is 16 amino acids long. Germline V gene lookup returns CDR1 GTSNPN and CDR2 SVGIG (reference sequence). V lost 0 bases and J lost 1, with 15 bases in between. CDR3 in amino acids: CAWSVIRGKGNTEAFF. The DNA for the CDR3 is TGTGCCTGGAGTGTAATACGGGGGAAGGGGAACACTGAAGCTTTCTTT. Full variable domain (rest looked up from reference TRBV30 and TRBJ1-1): SQTIHQWPATLVQPVGSPLSLECTVEGTSNPNLYWYRQAAGRGLQLLFYSVGIGQISSEVPQNLSASRPQDRQFILSSKKLLLSDSGFYLCAWSVIRGKGNTEAFFGQGTRLTVV.

The CDR3 bases are TGTGCCAGCATGCTCAGCACCGGGCAGGGCAATTCACCCCTCCACTTT. Its translation is CASMLSTGQGNSPLHF. This chain joins TRBV3-1 (or the pseudogene TRBV3-2) and TRBJ1-6; D is perhaps TRBD1 (5 bases). The CDR3 spans 16 residues. V lost 7 bases and J lost 7, with 20 bases in between. Germline CDR1 LGHDT, CDR2 YNNKEL (reference sequence).

The chain uses TRBV6-4 and TRBJ1-2; D is undetermined. Germline V lookup: CDR1 MRHNA, CDR2 SNTAGT. V was clipped by 6 bases and J by 5 bases, with 4 bases between them. The CDR3 length is 10 residues. The CDR3 region is CASRAYGYTF. The CDR3 DNA follows: TGTGCCAGCAGGGCTTATGGCTACACCTTC.

This chain connects TRBV5-1 to TRBJ1-5; D is unresolved. The CDR3 runs 15 residues. Germline V gene lookup returns CDR1 SGHRS and CDR2 YFSETQ. The germline V and J ends were trimmed by 3 bases and 0 bases, with 10 bases remaining between them. The CDR3 sequence: CASSYDPGSNQPQHF. CDR3 DNA sequence: TGCGCCAGCAGCTACGACCCGGGTAGCAATCAGCCCCAGCATTTT.

The chain is built from TRBV7-2 and TRBJ2-1; 8 bases align to TRBD2. Germline V lookup: CDR1 SGHTA, CDR2 FQGNSA. V gave up 6 bases and J gave up 6 bases; unmatched junction bases: 7. CDR3 length equals 14 residues. This CDR3 is CASRKDGRGNEQFF. The CDR3, as DNA: TGTGCCAGCAGGAAGGACGGGAGGGGCAATGAGCAGTTCTTC. Full variable domain (outside the CDR3, taken from reference TRBV7-2 and TRBJ2-1): GAGVSQSPSNKVTEKGKDVELRCDPISGHTALYWYRQSLGQGLEFLIYFQGNSAPDKSGLPSDRFSAERTGGSVSTLTIQRTQQEDSAVYLCASRKDGRGNEQFFGPGTRLTVL.

The chain is built from TRBV2 and TRBJ1-1, with D possibly being TRBD1 (5 bases). Germline V gene sequence: CDR1 SNHLY, CDR2 FYNNEI. There are 13 residues in the CDR3. Trimming left V 8 bases short and J 1 base short, with 11 bases between. This CDR3 is CASYVTANTEAFF. The DNA for the CDR3 is TGTGCCAGCTACGTGACAGCGAACACTGAAGCTTTCTTT.

J is TRBJ2-2 and V is TRBV7-6; D is ambiguous. Germline V gene lookup returns CDR1 SGHVS and CDR2 FNYEAQ. Trimming pared 2 bases from V and 6 bases from J, leaving 10 bases between. The CDR3 extends over 14 amino acids. DNA for the CDR3: TGTGCCAGCAGCTTATCGTTAGCAGCCGGGGAGCTGTTTTTT. Residues: CASSLSLAAGELFF.

The chain combines TRBV6-5 with TRBJ1-1, with 12 bases matching TRBD1. V gave up 6 bases and J gave up 5 bases; unmatched junction bases: 7. CDR3 length: 15 residues. In germline, CDR1 is MNHEY, CDR2 SVGAGI. For the CDR3, the DNA is TGTGCCAGCAGGGGACAGGGGGCGCCTTGGACTGAAGCTTTCTTT. Protein sequence: CASRGQGAPWTEAFF.

The chain combines TRBV11-3 with TRBJ1-1; the D is unclear. The CDR3 loop spans 14 amino acids. In germline, CDR1 is SGHNT, CDR2 YENEEA. V was pared by 4 bases and J by 1 base, with 10 bases between. The CDR3 nucleotides read TGTGCCAGCAGCTCCCGGGAAGGGAACACTGAAGCTTTCTTT. This encodes CASSSREGNTEAFF.

This rearrangement joins TRBV12-5 to TRBJ2-7; TRBD2 agrees at 7 bases. The CDR3 runs to 13 residues. Germline loops: CDR1 LGHNT, CDR2 FRNRAP. J lost 5 bases, V lost 6 bases, and 7 bases had no gene match. The CDR3 DNA reads as TGTGCTAGTGGCCCGGGGGAGGGCCACGAGCAGTACTTC. It encodes CASGPGEGHEQYF.

This clone was detected once. This chain connects TRBV5-1 to TRBJ1-2, with 7 bases lining up with TRBD1. The ends lost 4 bases at V and 1 base at J; junction bases unmatched: 7. The CDR3 extends over 15 amino acids. CDR1 SGHRS and CDR2 YFSETQ come from the germline V gene. The chain's CDR3 is CASSPGGWGNYGYTF. The CDR3 region has the DNA TGCGCCAGCAGCCCAGGGGGTTGGGGTAACTATGGCTACACCTTC.

V and J are TRBV2 and TRBJ2-5, with 7 bases identical to TRBD1. The CDR3 is 13 amino acids. Losses at the gene ends were 8 bases for V and 3 bases for J; bases not matched to a gene: 6. Germline V gene sequence: CDR1 SNHLY, CDR2 FYNNEI. The CDR3 DNA is TGTGCCAGCCGACAGGGTTTCGAAGAGACCCAGTACTTC. As protein: CASRQGFEETQYF. Based on the CDR3 plus reference TRBV2 and TRBJ2-5, the full variable domain is EPEVTQTPSHQVTQMGQEVILRCVPISNHLYFYWYRQILGQKVEFLVSFYNNEISEKSEIFDDQFSVERPDGSNFTLKIRSTKLEDSAMYFCASRQGFEETQYFGPGTRLLVL.

The chain uses TRBV10-3 and TRBJ1-5, with D perhaps matching TRBD1 (6 bases). CDR1 is ENHRY and CDR2 is SYGVKD in the germline V gene. The CDR3 spans 14 residues. Trimming took 2 bases from V and 7 from J, leaving 12 bases between them. The CDR3 region is CAISEGDTSQPQHF. The CDR3 coding sequence is TGTGCCATCAGTGAGGGGGACACGAGCCAGCCCCAGCATTTT.

The rearrangement uses TRBV5-5 and TRBJ1-3, with 8 positions matching TRBD1. This CDR3 has 15 amino acids. Germline V gene sequence: CDR1 SGHKS, CDR2 YYEKEE (reference sequence). V shed 2 bases, J shed 3 bases, and the junction held 4 bases outside the gene matches. As DNA, the CDR3 is TGTGCCAGCAGCTTTGGACAGGGTGATGGAAACACCATATATTTT. Protein product: CASSFGQGDGNTIYF.

This clone occurred a few times. The chain joins TRBV7-9 to TRBJ1-3; TRBD1 might be the D (5 bases). Trimming took off 1 base at V and 8 bases at J, with 15 bases between the two ends. CDR3 length: 15 residues. The germline gives CDR1 SEHNR, CDR2 FQNEAQ (reference sequence). CDR3 nucleotides: TGTGCCAGCAGCTTAGGGGGCAGGGCGACGGACACCATATATTTT. Protein sequence: CASSLGGRATDTIYF.

This chain connects TRBV27 to TRBJ1-4, with D maybe TRBD1 (6 bases). V shed 5 bases and J shed 4 bases, with 14 bases lying between them. Looked up from germline, CDR1 is MNHEY and CDR2 is SMNVEV (reference sequence). This CDR3 is built from 15 residues. CDR3 bases: TGTGCCAGCAGTCCCAGAGGGGGGGTTAATGAAAAACTGTTTTTT. Its protein product is CASSPRGGVNEKLFF.

V gene TRBV7-8 combines with J gene TRBJ1-2; 7 bases are shared with TRBD1. Germline CDR1 and CDR2: SGHVS and FQNEAQ. The CDR3 contains 15 residues. Trimming at V came to 5 bases and at J to 0 bases, leaving 6 bases not matched to a gene. CDR3 DNA: TGTGCCAGCAGCCCACAGGGGTCCCCTAACTATGGCTACACCTTC. It codes for CASSPQGSPNYGYTF.

The rearrangement uses TRBV19 and TRBJ2-2; tentatively, D is TRBD1 (5 bases). V was clipped by 7 bases and J by 1 base, with 7 bases between them. Germline assignment: CDR1 LNHDA and CDR2 SQIVND (reference sequence). The CDR3 totals 13 residues. CDR3 DNA: TGTGCCAGTACGACAGAGAACACCGGGGAGCTGTTTTTT. It is translated as CASTTENTGELFF.

The rearrangement joins TRBV19 to TRBJ1-2; 7 bases align to TRBD1. V lost 5 bases, J lost 0 bases, and 12 bases stayed unmatched. The germline V gene encodes CDR1 LNHDA and CDR2 SQIVND (reference sequence). The CDR3 loop spans 17 amino acids. The CDR3: CASSSRTGARANYGYTF. The CDR3 coding sequence is TGTGCCAGTAGTTCTCGGACAGGAGCCCGAGCTAACTATGGCTACACCTTC.

The genes are TRBV5-6 and TRBJ1-5, with 8 nucleotides matching TRBD1. Germline CDR1 is SGHDT and CDR2 is YYEEEE. The CDR3 loop spans 16 amino acids. V was clipped by 0 bases and J by 9 bases; unmatched bases: 11. CDR3 nucleotide sequence: TGTGCCAGCAGCTTGGGGCAGGGGGCTAAAAAAGCGCCCCAGCATTTT. It encodes CASSLGQGAKKAPQHF.